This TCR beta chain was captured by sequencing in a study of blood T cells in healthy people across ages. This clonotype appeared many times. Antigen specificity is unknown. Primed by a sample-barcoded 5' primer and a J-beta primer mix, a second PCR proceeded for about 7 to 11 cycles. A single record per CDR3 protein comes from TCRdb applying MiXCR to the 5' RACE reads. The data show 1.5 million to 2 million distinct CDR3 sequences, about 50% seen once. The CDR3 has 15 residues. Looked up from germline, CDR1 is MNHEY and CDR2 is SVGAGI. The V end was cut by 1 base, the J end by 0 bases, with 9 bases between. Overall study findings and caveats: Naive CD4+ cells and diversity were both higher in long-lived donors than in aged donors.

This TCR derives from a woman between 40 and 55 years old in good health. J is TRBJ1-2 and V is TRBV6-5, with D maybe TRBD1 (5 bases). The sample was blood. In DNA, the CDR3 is TGTGCCAGCAGTTACTATCGGGACGCTAACTATGGCTACACCTTC. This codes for CASSYYRDANYGYTF.